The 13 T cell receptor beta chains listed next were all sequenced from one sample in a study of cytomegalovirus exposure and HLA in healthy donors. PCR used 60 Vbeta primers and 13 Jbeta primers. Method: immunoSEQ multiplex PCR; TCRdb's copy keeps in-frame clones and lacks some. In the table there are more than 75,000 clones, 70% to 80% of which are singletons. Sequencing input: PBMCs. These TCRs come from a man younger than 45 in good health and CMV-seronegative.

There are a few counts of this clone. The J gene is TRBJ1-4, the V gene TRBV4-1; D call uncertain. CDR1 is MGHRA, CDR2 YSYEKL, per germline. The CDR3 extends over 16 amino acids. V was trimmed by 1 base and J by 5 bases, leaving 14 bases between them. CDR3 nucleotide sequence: TGCGCCAGCAGCCAAGTTTTTATACTGGGCAATGAAAAACTGTTTTTT. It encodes CASSQVFILGNEKLFF.

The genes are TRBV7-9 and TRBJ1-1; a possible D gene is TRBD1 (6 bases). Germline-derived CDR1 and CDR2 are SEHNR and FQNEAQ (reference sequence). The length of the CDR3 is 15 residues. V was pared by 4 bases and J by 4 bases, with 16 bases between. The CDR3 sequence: CASSSNPTGSTEAFF. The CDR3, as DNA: TGTGCCAGCAGCTCAAACCCGACAGGCAGCACTGAAGCTTTCTTT.

CDR3 region: CASSNGENYGYTF. In DNA, the CDR3 is TGTGCCAGCAGTAACGGAGAAAACTATGGCTACACCTTC. The chain has TRBV6-5 and TRBJ1-2; D is ambiguous. The CDR3 has 13 residues. Trimming took off 5 bases at V and 2 bases at J, with 9 bases between the two ends. From germline, CDR1 is MNHEY and CDR2 SVGAGI.

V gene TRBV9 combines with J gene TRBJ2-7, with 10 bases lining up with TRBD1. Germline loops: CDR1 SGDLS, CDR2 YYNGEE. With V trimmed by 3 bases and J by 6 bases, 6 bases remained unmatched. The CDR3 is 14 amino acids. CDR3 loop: CASSAGQGPGEQYF. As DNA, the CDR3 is TGTGCCAGCAGCGCGGGACAGGGGCCGGGCGAGCAGTACTTC.

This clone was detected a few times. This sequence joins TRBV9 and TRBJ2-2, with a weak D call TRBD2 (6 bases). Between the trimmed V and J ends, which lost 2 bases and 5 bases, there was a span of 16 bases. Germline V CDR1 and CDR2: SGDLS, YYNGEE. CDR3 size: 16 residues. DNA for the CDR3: TGTGCCAGCAGCGTTAGTGCGGGAACAAGGACCGGGGAGCTGTTTTTT. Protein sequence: CASSVSAGTRTGELFF.

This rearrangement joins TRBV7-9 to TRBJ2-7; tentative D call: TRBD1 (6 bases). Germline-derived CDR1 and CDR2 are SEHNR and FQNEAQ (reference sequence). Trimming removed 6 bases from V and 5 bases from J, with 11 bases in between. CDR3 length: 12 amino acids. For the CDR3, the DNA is TGTGCCAGCAGATTCCCAGGGGACGAGCAGTACTTC. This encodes CASRFPGDEQYF.

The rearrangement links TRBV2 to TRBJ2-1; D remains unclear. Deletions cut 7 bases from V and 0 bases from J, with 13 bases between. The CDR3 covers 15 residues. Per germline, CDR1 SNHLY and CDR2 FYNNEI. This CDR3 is CASTQDGSSYNEQFF. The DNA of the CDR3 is TGTGCCAGCACGCAGGATGGAAGCTCCTACAATGAGCAGTTCTTC.

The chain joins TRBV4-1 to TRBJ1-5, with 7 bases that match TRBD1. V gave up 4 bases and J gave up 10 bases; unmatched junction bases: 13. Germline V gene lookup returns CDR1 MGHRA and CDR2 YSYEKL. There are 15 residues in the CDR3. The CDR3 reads CASSPRMTGSPPQHF. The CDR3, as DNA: TGCGCCAGCAGCCCACGTATGACAGGGTCGCCACCCCAGCATTTT.

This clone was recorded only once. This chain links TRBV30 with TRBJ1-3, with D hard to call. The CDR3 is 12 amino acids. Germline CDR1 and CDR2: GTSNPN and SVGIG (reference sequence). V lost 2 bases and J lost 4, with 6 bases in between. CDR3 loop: CAWSYEGNTIYF. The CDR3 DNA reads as TGTGCCTGGAGTTATGAGGGAAACACCATATATTTT.

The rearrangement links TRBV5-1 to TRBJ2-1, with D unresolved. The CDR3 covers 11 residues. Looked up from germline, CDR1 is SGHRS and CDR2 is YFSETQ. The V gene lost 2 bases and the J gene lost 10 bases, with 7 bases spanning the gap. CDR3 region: CASSLRREQFF. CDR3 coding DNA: TGCGCCAGCAGCTTAAGGAGAGAGCAGTTCTTC. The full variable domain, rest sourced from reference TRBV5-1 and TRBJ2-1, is KAGVTQTPRYLIKTRGQQVTLSCSPISGHRSVSWYQQTPGQGLQFLFEYFSETQRNKGNFPGRFSGRQFSNSRSEMNVSTLELGDSALYLCASSLRREQFFGPGTRLTVL.

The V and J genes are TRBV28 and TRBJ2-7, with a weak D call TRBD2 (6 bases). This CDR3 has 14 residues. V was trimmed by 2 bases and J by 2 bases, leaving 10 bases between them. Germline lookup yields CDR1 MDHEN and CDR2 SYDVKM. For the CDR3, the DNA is TGTGCCAGCAGTTTAGGGACTCCTCCCTACGAGCAGTACTTC. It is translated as CASSLGTPPYEQYF.

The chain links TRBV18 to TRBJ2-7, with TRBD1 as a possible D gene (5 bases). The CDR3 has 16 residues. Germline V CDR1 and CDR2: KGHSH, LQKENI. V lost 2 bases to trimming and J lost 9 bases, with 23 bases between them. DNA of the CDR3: TGTGCCAGCTCACCAAGAACAGGAAACCCCGTTCGTGGGCAGTACTTC. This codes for CASSPRTGNPVRGQYF. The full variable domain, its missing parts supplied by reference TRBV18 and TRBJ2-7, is NAGVMQNPRHLVRRRGQEARLRCSPMKGHSHVYWYRQLPEEGLKFMVYLQKENIIDESGMPKERFSAEFPKEGPSILRIQQVVRGDSAAYFCASSPRTGNPVRGQYFGPGTRLTVT.

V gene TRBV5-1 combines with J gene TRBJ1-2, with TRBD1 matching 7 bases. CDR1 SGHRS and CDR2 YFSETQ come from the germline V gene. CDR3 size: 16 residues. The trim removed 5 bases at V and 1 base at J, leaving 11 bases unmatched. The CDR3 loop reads CASRPTTGQNNYGYTF. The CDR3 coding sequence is TGCGCCAGCAGGCCAACCACGGGACAGAATAACTATGGCTACACCTTC.